These 32 T cell receptor beta chains were sequenced from one sample in a study of T cells in narcolepsy. Clones were sequenced by immunoSEQ multiplex PCR, and TCRdb holds only the in-frame ones, with some missing. The top ten hold more than 0.8% of the sample, which has over 30,000 clones, roughly nine tenths seen once. The source material was CD45RA- memory CD4+ T cells from PBMCs. These receptors all come from a human donor with narcolepsy.

This chain connects TRBV6-1 to TRBJ1-5; 7 nucleotides match TRBD1. The CDR3 is 15 residues long. Per the germline V gene, CDR1 is MNHNS and CDR2 is SASEGT. V was clipped by 6 bases and J by 2 bases; unmatched bases: 7. This CDR3 is CASSPGDSGNQPQHF. DNA for the CDR3: TGTGCCAGCAGCCCAGGGGACAGCGGCAATCAGCCCCAGCATTTT.

This sequence joins TRBV5-4 and TRBJ2-5, with 9 bases matching TRBD2. J gave up 1 base and V 2 bases, and 3 bases lay outside the gene matches. Germline V gives CDR1 SGHNT, CDR2 YYREEE (reference sequence). The CDR3 totals 15 residues. CDR3 sequence: CASSLGSGGQETQYF. The CDR3 region has the DNA TGTGCCAGCAGCTTAGGTAGCGGGGGCCAAGAGACCCAGTACTTC. Filled out from reference TRBV5-4 and TRBJ2-5, the complete variable domain reads ETGVTQSPTHLIKTRGQQVTLRCSSQSGHNTVSWYQQALGQGPQFIFQYYREEENGRGNFPPRFSGLQFPNYSSELNVNALELDDSALYLCASSLGSGGQETQYFGPGTRLLVL.

The rearrangement links TRBV29-1 to TRBJ2-7; no reliable D call. This CDR3 contains 12 residues. The germline V and J ends were trimmed by 4 bases and 2 bases, with 9 bases remaining between them. The germline CDR1 and CDR2 sequences are SQVTM and ANQGSEA. The CDR3 coding sequence is TGCAGCGTTGGATCGGAGACCTACGAGCAGTACTTC. Protein sequence: CSVGSETYEQYF.

The chain carries TRBV27 and TRBJ1-6, with D possibly being TRBD1 (6 bases). This CDR3 region has 13 residues. The V end was cut by 3 bases, the J end by 8 bases, with 8 bases between. Germline V gene lookup returns CDR1 MNHEY and CDR2 SMNVEV (reference sequence). DNA of the CDR3: TGTGCCAGCAGTTTCACAGGGCATTCACCCCTCCACTTT. It specifies CASSFTGHSPLHF.

This clone was recorded once. The rearrangement uses TRBV20-1 and TRBJ2-5; D is unclear. V was pared by 5 bases and J by 1 base, with 5 bases between. Germline V lookup: CDR1 DFQATT, CDR2 SNEGSKA (reference sequence). There are 11 residues in the CDR3. CDR3 nucleotide sequence: TGCAGTGCTCACCCCCAAGAGACCCAGTACTTC. It translates to CSAHPQETQYF.

V gene TRBV27 combines with J gene TRBJ2-2; no reliable D call. V dropped 8 bases and J dropped 4 bases, with 17 bases sitting between them. The CDR3 runs 15 residues. CDR1 MNHEY and CDR2 SMNVEV come from the germline V gene (reference sequence). DNA for the CDR3: TGTGCCAGCCAGCCAAGCCCTCTGGGCACCGGGGAGCTGTTTTTT. Translated: CASQPSPLGTGELFF.

The J gene is TRBJ2-5, the V gene TRBV6-1; D is tentatively TRBD1 or TRBD2 (5 bases each). Germline V CDR1 and CDR2: MNHNS, SASEGT. The CDR3 loop spans 13 amino acids. Trimming took off 6 bases at V and 5 bases at J, with 13 bases between the two ends. The DNA for the CDR3 is TGTGCCAGCAGGAGGGCAGGGTTTGAGACCCAGTACTTC. Amino acid sequence: CASRRAGFETQYF.

The chain recombines TRBV27 with TRBJ2-1; 15 positions agree with TRBD2. Germline V gene lookup returns CDR1 MNHEY and CDR2 SMNVEV (reference sequence). Trimming at V came to 6 bases and at J to 7 bases, leaving 13 bases not matched to a gene. The CDR3 sequence is 18 residues long. For the CDR3, the DNA is TGTGCCAGCAGGGCGGGGGGCGGCGGGACTAGCGGGAGGAATGAGCAGTTCTTC. Translated: CASRAGGGGTSGRNEQFF.

The J gene is TRBJ2-2, the V gene TRBV5-4; D is possibly TRBD2 (6 bases). The CDR3 loop spans 17 amino acids. CDR1 is SGHNT, CDR2 YYREEE, per germline (reference sequence). V lost 4 bases and J lost 4, with 20 bases in between. DNA for the CDR3: TGTGCCAGCAGCCTTTCTCCCCCACTAGCAACCACCGGGGAGCTGTTTTTT. As protein: CASSLSPPLATTGELFF.

This chain uses TRBV4-2 with TRBJ1-2; D unresolved. The germline gives CDR1 LGHNA, CDR2 YNFKEQ. CDR3 length: 14 residues. V lost 0 bases to trimming and J lost 3 bases, with 8 bases between them. CDR3 sequence: CASSQDQSDYGYTF. CDR3 nucleotide sequence: TGTGCCAGCAGCCAAGACCAGAGCGACTATGGCTACACCTTC.

The rearrangement uses TRBV28 and TRBJ1-5; weak D call: TRBD1 (6 bases). Trimming took 8 bases from V and 5 from J, leaving 25 bases between them. CDR1 MDHEN and CDR2 SYDVKM come from the germline V gene. The CDR3 spans 17 residues. The CDR3 protein is CASSLRGHRTADQPQHF. The CDR3 nucleotides read TGTGCCAGCTCATTAAGGGGACACAGGACCGCTGATCAGCCCCAGCATTTT.

The chain employs TRBV9 and TRBJ2-7; perhaps TRBD1 as D (6 bases). The germline V gene encodes CDR1 SGDLS and CDR2 YYNGEE. With 2 bases removed from V and 2 bases from J, the gap between germline ends came to 14 bases. This CDR3 comprises 15 residues. CDR3 residues: CASSVIAGDTYEQYF. The CDR3 bases are TGTGCCAGCAGCGTTATCGCAGGGGACACCTACGAGCAGTACTTC.

The chain recombines TRBV7-2 with TRBJ2-1, with D maybe TRBD2 (6 bases). CDR1 SGHTA and CDR2 FQGNSA come from the germline V gene. V was shortened by 1 base and J by 4 bases, with 11 bases between the two germline ends. CDR3 size: 15 residues. The chain's CDR3 is CASSLGQRVYNEQFF. The CDR3 bases are TGTGCCAGCAGCTTAGGGCAGCGGGTGTACAATGAGCAGTTCTTC.

The chain joins TRBV19 to TRBJ2-3, with D unclear. The CDR3 sequence is 13 residues long. Between the trimmed V and J ends, which lost 0 bases and 7 bases, there was a span of 8 bases. Looked up from germline, CDR1 is LNHDA and CDR2 is SQIVND (reference sequence). CDR3 loop: CASSIDPTNTQYF. CDR3 nucleotide sequence: TGTGCCAGTAGTATAGATCCCACTAATACGCAGTATTTT.

The chain employs TRBV5-4 and TRBJ2-5; 12 bases align to TRBD2. Germline lookup yields CDR1 SGHNT and CDR2 YYREEE (reference sequence). The CDR3 sequence is 18 residues long. The J segment lost 4 bases and the V segment lost 4 bases, leaving 14 bases of the junction unmatched. In nucleotides, the CDR3 is TGTGCCAGCAGCCCAGGGACTAGCGGGCGGAACTTCGCAGAGACCCAGTACTTC. Translated: CASSPGTSGRNFAETQYF.

The chain uses TRBV28 and TRBJ2-5; 8 positions match TRBD2. The J call may not be correct, given that the DNA end is closer to TRBJ2-7. Germline CDR1 reads MDHEN; CDR2 reads SYDVKM. The CDR3 extends over 13 amino acids. The CDR3 DNA sequence: TGTGCCAGCAGTACTAGCGGAACCTACGAGCAGTACTTC. Translation: CASSTSGTYEQYF.

V is TRBV6-5 and J is TRBJ2-7; no firm D call. The CDR3 has 14 residues. Between the trimmed V and J ends, which lost 3 bases and 3 bases, there was a span of 12 bases. CDR1 is MNHEY and CDR2 is SVGAGI in the germline V gene. The CDR3 DNA reads TGTGCCAGCAGTTATCCCCCCCAGGACTACGAGCAGTACTTC. Its translation: CASSYPPQDYEQYF.

The chain combines TRBV19 with TRBJ1-3; maybe TRBD1 (5 bases). The CDR3 covers 14 residues. Germline assignment: CDR1 LNHDA and CDR2 SQIVND (reference sequence). V was cut by 4 bases and J by 4 bases, with 11 bases left in between. The CDR3 DNA reads TGTGCCAGTAGTAGAGGGGCATCCGGAAACACCATATATTTT. Residues: CASSRGASGNTIYF. Together with reference TRBV19 and TRBJ1-3, the CDR3 gives the full variable domain: DGGITQSPKYLFRKEGQNVTLSCEQNLNHDAMYWYRQDPGQGLRLIYYSQIVNDFQKGDIAEGYSVSREKKESFPLTVTSAQKNPTAFYLCASSRGASGNTIYFGEGSWLTVV.

The chain is built from TRBV7-2 and TRBJ2-3; D gene unclear. The V end lost 1 base, the J end lost 4 bases, and 6 bases lay between the germline ends. The CDR3 loop spans 13 amino acids. Germline CDR1 reads SGHTA; CDR2 reads FQGNSA. The CDR3 DNA sequence: TGTGCCAGCAGCTTAGGACTGCCAGATACGCAGTATTTT. It specifies CASSLGLPDTQYF.

The CDR3 DNA reads TGTGCCACCAGGAGTTCCTACGAGCAGTACTTC. Translated: CATRSSYEQYF. V usage is TRBV6-6 and J usage is TRBJ2-7; D uncertain. This CDR3 region has 11 residues. CDR1 and CDR2 from the germline V gene are MNHNY and SVGAGI (reference sequence). Trimming pared 10 bases from V and 1 base from J, leaving 8 bases between.

This sequence joins TRBV27 and TRBJ2-5, with 12 bases matching TRBD2. This CDR3 is 18 amino acids long. Germline V gene sequence: CDR1 MNHEY, CDR2 SMNVEV (reference sequence). V lost 5 bases and J lost 6; bases outside the gene matches: 16. This chain's CDR3 is CASSRSLAGGPALKTQYF. The CDR3 DNA sequence: TGTGCCAGCAGTAGGAGTCTAGCGGGAGGGCCGGCTCTAAAGACCCAGTACTTC.

The chain combines TRBV19 with TRBJ1-2; no clear D gene. Germline V gene lookup returns CDR1 LNHDA and CDR2 SQIVND (reference sequence). The CDR3 loop spans 15 amino acids. V was trimmed by 6 bases and J by 5 bases, leaving 19 bases between them. This CDR3 reads CASRTHATQLYGYTF. In DNA form, the CDR3 reads TGTGCCAGTAGAACCCATGCCACACAGTTGTATGGCTACACCTTC. The full variable domain, its missing parts supplied by reference TRBV19 and TRBJ1-2, is DGGITQSPKYLFRKEGQNVTLSCEQNLNHDAMYWYRQDPGQGLRLIYYSQIVNDFQKGDIAEGYSVSREKKESFPLTVTSAQKNPTAFYLCASRTHATQLYGYTFGSGTRLTVV.

The chain uses TRBV7-2 and TRBJ2-7; D ambiguous. Trimming cost V 1 base and J 7 bases, with 14 bases left between them. Looked up from germline, CDR1 is SGHTA and CDR2 is FQGNSA. There are 14 residues in the CDR3. The CDR3 bases are TGTGCCAGCAGCTTAGGCATATCCCTGGGGGAGCAGTACTTC. Protein: CASSLGISLGEQYF.

The CDR3 DNA reads as TGCGCCAGCAGCCCGACCGGTACTAGCGGGAGGGACACCGGGGAGCTGTTTTTT. Translation gives CASSPTGTSGRDTGELFF. The genes are TRBV5-1 and TRBJ2-2, with 13 nucleotides matching TRBD2. From germline, CDR1 is SGHRS and CDR2 YFSETQ. The ends lost 4 bases at V and 3 bases at J; junction bases unmatched: 9. The CDR3 sequence is 18 residues long.

The chain joins TRBV7-2 to TRBJ2-7; 9 nucleotides align to TRBD2. The V segment lost 2 bases and the J segment 2 bases; nucleotides outside the gene matches: 7. CDR1 SGHTA and CDR2 FQGNSA come from the germline V gene. This CDR3 spans 16 amino acids. CDR3 residues: CASSLSLAGRTYEQYF. The DNA of the CDR3 is TGTGCCAGCAGCTTATCCCTAGCGGGGAGGACCTACGAGCAGTACTTC.

This clone was observed a few times. The V and J genes are TRBV6-6 and TRBJ2-3; 11 bases are shared with TRBD2. Germline V gene lookup returns CDR1 MNHNY and CDR2 SVGAGI (reference sequence). With V trimmed by 5 bases and J by 5 bases, 9 bases remained unmatched. There are 16 residues in the CDR3. DNA of the CDR3: TGTGCCAGCAGTAGGACTAGCGGGCCTGGCGGAGATACGCAGTATTTT. Encoded protein: CASSRTSGPGGDTQYF.

The V and J genes are TRBV19 and TRBJ1-2; a weak D match, TRBD1 (5 bases). Trimming removed 3 bases from V and 7 bases from J, with 18 bases in between. This CDR3 has 15 residues. The germline gives CDR1 LNHDA, CDR2 SQIVND (reference sequence). Here the CDR3 DNA reads TGTGCCAGTAGTATGAGTGCAGGAGGGGTCGGTGGCTACACCTTC. Residues: CASSMSAGGVGGYTF.

J is TRBJ2-1 and V is TRBV18; TRBD2 agrees at 10 bases. There are 15 residues in the CDR3. Germline V gene data show CDR1 as KGHSH and CDR2 as LQKENI. The J segment lost 5 bases and the V segment lost 8 bases, leaving 9 bases of the junction unmatched. CDR3 DNA sequence: TGTGCCAGCCTCCCACGGCTAGCGGGGGACAATGAGCAGTTCTTC. Encoded protein: CASLPRLAGDNEQFF.

This clone appeared a single time. The V call is TRBV11-2, the J call TRBJ2-5; D ambiguous. V was clipped by 3 bases and J by 4 bases, with 9 bases between them. Per germline, CDR1 SGHAT and CDR2 FQNNGV. This CDR3 is built from 13 residues. Here the CDR3 reads CASSLSLSETQYF. Here the CDR3 DNA reads TGTGCCAGCAGCTTGTCCTTGTCAGAGACCCAGTACTTC.

The chain combines TRBV13 with TRBJ2-7; D tentatively fits TRBD1 or TRBD2 (5 bases each). Per the germline V gene, CDR1 is PRHDT and CDR2 is FYEKMQ (reference sequence). V dropped 5 bases and J dropped 6 bases, with 17 bases sitting between them. CDR3 length: 14 amino acids. CDR3 sequence (DNA): TGTGCCAGCAGCCTGACAGCCCGGACTGCCGAGCAGTACTTC. Translated: CASSLTARTAEQYF.

The chain employs TRBV5-1 and TRBJ2-3; weak D call: TRBD1 (5 bases). The CDR3 length is 15 residues. V lost 5 bases to trimming and J lost 3 bases, with 16 bases between them. The V gene's germline CDR1 is SGHRS and CDR2 YFSETQ. The CDR3 loop reads CASSRSGRGTDTQYF. The CDR3 nucleotides read TGCGCCAGCAGTCGCTCAGGGCGTGGGACAGATACGCAGTATTTT.

The chain carries TRBV19 and TRBJ1-5; D is unresolved. Trimming removed 5 bases from V and 9 bases from J, with 14 bases in between. There are 13 residues in the CDR3. Germline values: CDR1 LNHDA, CDR2 SQIVND (reference sequence). This CDR3 is CASSRAGRPPQHF. CDR3 in DNA: TGTGCCAGTAGTCGAGCGGGCCGGCCGCCCCAGCATTTT. Full variable domain (rest looked up from reference TRBV19 and TRBJ1-5): DGGITQSPKYLFRKEGQNVTLSCEQNLNHDAMYWYRQDPGQGLRLIYYSQIVNDFQKGDIAEGYSVSREKKESFPLTVTSAQKNPTAFYLCASSRAGRPPQHFGDGTRLSIL.